This T cell receptor (beta chain) was profiled in a study of T cell changes during pregnancy in multiple sclerosis. This table comes from immunoSEQ multiplex PCR, and its TCRdb copy is limited to in-frame clones, with some not included. The sample includes 35,000 to 50,000 clones, around nine tenths seen only once; the top ten take 0.55% to 0.85%. Per germline, CDR1 LNHDA and CDR2 SQIVND (reference sequence). The trim removed 8 bases at V and 3 bases at J, leaving 3 bases unmatched. This CDR3 is 13 amino acids long. The TCR sequence derives from a female donor with multiple sclerosis, enrolled in a pregnancy study. The chain recombines TRBV19 with TRBJ2-3, with TRBD2 identical over 9 bases. The source was CD4+ T cells from peripheral blood mononuclear cells, collected in the first trimester of pregnancy. This CDR3 is CASGREGTDTQYF. The CDR3 coding sequence is TGTGCCAGTGGGCGGGAGGGTACAGATACGCAGTATTTT.